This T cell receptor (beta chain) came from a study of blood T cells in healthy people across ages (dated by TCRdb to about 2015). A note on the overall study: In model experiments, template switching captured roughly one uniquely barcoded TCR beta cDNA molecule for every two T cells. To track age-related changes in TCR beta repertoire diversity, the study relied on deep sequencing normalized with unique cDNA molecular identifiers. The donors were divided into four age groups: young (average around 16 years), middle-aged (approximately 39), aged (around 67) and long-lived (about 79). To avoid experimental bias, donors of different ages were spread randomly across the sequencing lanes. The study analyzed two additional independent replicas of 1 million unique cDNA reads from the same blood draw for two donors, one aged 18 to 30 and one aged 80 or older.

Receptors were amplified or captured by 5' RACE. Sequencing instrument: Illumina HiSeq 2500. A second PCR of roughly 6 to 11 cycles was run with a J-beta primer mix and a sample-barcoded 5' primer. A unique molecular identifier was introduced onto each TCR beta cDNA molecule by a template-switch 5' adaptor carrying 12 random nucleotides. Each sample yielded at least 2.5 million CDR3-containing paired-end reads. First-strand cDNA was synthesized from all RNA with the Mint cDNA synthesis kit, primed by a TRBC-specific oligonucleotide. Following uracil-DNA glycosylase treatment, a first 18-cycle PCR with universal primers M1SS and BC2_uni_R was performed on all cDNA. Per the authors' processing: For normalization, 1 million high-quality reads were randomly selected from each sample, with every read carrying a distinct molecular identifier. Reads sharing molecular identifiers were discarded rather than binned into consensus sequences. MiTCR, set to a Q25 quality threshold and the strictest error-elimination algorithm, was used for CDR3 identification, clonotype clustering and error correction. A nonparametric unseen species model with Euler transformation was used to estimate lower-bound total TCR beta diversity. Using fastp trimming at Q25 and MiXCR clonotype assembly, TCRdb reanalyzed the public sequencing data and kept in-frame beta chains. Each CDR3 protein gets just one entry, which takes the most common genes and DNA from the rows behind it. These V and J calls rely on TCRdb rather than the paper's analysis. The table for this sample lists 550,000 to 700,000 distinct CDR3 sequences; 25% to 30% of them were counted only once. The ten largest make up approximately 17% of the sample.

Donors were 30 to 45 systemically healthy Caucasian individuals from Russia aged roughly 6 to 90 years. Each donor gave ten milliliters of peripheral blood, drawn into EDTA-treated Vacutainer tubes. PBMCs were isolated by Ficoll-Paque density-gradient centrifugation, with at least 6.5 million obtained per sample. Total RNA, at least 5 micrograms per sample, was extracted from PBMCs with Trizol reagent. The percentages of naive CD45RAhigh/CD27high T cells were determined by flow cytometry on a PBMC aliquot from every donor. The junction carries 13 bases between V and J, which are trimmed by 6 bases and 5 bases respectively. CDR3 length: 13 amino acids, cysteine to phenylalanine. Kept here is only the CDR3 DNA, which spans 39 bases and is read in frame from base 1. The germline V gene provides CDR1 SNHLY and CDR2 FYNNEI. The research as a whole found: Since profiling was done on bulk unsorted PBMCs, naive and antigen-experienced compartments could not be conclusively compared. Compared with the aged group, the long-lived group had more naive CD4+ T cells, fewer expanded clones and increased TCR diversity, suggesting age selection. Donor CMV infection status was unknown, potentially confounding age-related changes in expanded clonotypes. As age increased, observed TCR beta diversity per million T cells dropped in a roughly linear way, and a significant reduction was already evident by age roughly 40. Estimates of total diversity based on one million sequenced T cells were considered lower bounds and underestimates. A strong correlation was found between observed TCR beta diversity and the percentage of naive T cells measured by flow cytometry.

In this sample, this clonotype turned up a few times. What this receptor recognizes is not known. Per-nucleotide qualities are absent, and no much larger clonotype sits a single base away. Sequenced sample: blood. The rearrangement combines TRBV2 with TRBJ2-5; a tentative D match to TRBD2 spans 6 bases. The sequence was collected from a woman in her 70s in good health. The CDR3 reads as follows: CASRELEGETQYF. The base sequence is TGTGCCAGCAGGGAACTGGAGGGGGAGACCCAGTACTTC.